The rows below give T cell receptor beta chains drawn from one sample of a study of cytomegalovirus exposure and HLA in healthy donors. Method: immunoSEQ multiplex PCR; TCRdb's copy keeps in-frame clones and lacks some. The sample yields 150,000 to 200,000 clones, approximately 82% seen once. The specimen was PBMCs. The receptors originated from a woman aged 40-49 years in good health and CMV-seropositive. Both conserved end residues are part of each CDR3. D genes are given only for firm matches. A clone size is listed for some rows: how often the clone was seen (once, few, many), or a class if it is expanded.

CASSASTSGRITDTQYF	TGTGCCAGCAGCGCCAGTACTAGCGGGAGAATCACAGATACGCAGTATTTT	-	TRBV9	TRBJ2-3	TRBD2	17
CASSGTSGRLADTQYF	TGTGCCAGCAGTGGAACTAGCGGGAGGCTCGCAGATACGCAGTATTTT	-	TRBV2	TRBJ2-3	TRBD2	16
CASSEGTGQSNQPQHF	TGTGCCAGCAGTGAAGGGACCGGACAGAGCAATCAGCCCCAGCATTTT	-	TRBV2	TRBJ1-5	-	16
CASSRPGTGGVNEQFF	TGTGCCAGCAGTCGCCCCGGGACAGGGGGTGTCAATGAGCAGTTCTTC	-	TRBV28	TRBJ2-1	TRBD1	16
CASRSRAPAYNEQFF	TGTGCCAGCAGAAGCAGGGCACCGGCCTACAATGAGCAGTTCTTC	-	TRBV6-5	TRBJ2-1	-	15
CASSLDRGEGETQYF	TGTGCCAGCAGCTTAGACAGGGGGGAAGGGGAGACCCAGTACTTC	-	TRBV7-2	TRBJ2-5	TRBD1	15
CASSSPPSGSPFF	TGTGCCAGCAGTTCCCCCCCTAGCGGCTCTCCGTTCTTC	-	TRBV28	TRBJ2-1	TRBD2	13
CASSFGQNYGYTF	TGTGCCAGCAGTTTCGGACAGAACTATGGCTACACCTTC	-	TRBV28	TRBJ1-2	-	13
CASSITRVLTGELFF	TGTGCCAGTAGTATCACCCGGGTGCTTACCGGGGAGCTGTTTTTT	-	TRBV19	TRBJ2-2	-	15
CASSLEGDYEQYF	TGTGCCAGCAGCTTAGAGGGGGACTACGAGCAGTACTTC	once	TRBV7-9	TRBJ2-7	-	13
CASRGQGVVNEKLFF	TGTGCCAGCAGGGGACAGGGGGTGGTTAATGAAAAACTGTTTTTT	-	TRBV6-7	TRBJ1-4	TRBD1	15
CASSAPGQAFYEQYF	TGTGCCAGTAGTGCGCCGGGACAGGCCTTCTACGAGCAGTACTTC	once	TRBV19	TRBJ2-7	TRBD1	15
CASSEVWGRNSPLHF	TGTGCCAGCAGTGAAGTTTGGGGGCGGAATTCACCCCTCCACTTT	-	TRBV6-1	TRBJ1-6	-	15
CSANPPGKLFF	TGCAGTGCTAATCCCCCCGGAAAACTGTTTTTT	-	TRBV20-1	TRBJ1-4	-	11
CASNIFQETQYF	TGTGCCAGCAACATTTTCCAAGAGACCCAGTACTTC	-	TRBV27	TRBJ2-5	-	12
CASAPSGRSYEQYF	TGCGCCAGCGCCCCTAGCGGGAGATCCTACGAGCAGTACTTC	-	TRBV2	TRBJ2-7	TRBD2	14
CASSIIGTIYTEAFF	TGTGCCAGCAGCATTATCGGGACAATTTACACTGAAGCTTTCTTT	-	TRBV28	TRBJ1-1	-	15
CASSLPGLAHPPF	TGTGCCAGCAGCTTGCCGGGACTAGCCCACCCCCCTTTT	once	TRBV5-4	TRBJ2-3	TRBD2	13
CASSQGRTSNTGELFF	TGCGCCAGCAGCCAAGGAAGGACTTCGAACACCGGGGAGCTGTTTTTT	-	TRBV4-1	TRBJ2-2	-	16
CASSLGFGTSGSNEQFF	TGCGCCAGCAGCCTAGGTTTTGGGACTAGCGGGAGCAATGAGCAGTTCTTC	few	TRBV4-1	TRBJ2-1	TRBD2	17
CSGHRGQSVGEAFF	TGCAGCGGTCACAGGGGGCAAAGCGTGGGTGAAGCTTTCTTT	-	TRBV29-1	TRBJ1-1	TRBD1	14
CASSLGRSGYTF	TGCGCCAGCAGTCTAGGTAGGAGCGGCTACACCTTC	-	TRBV5-1	TRBJ1-2	-	12
CASSEEGWDYGYTF	TGTGCCAGCAGCGAGGAGGGCTGGGACTATGGCTACACCTTC	-	TRBV28	TRBJ1-2	-	14
CASSVSGYSNQPQHF	TGTGCCAGCAGCGTATCGGGATATAGCAATCAGCCCCAGCATTTT	-	TRBV9	TRBJ1-5	-	15
CASRDNSGRVYEQYF	TGTGCCAGCAGGGATAATAGCGGGAGGGTTTACGAGCAGTACTTC	few	TRBV2	TRBJ2-7	TRBD2	15
CASSEYHRDEQYF	TGTGCCAGCAGCGAGTATCACAGGGACGAGCAGTACTTC	-	TRBV7-8	TRBJ2-7	-	13
CASSLTGTGGQETQYF	TGTGCCAGCAGCTTAACCGGGACAGGGGGGCAAGAGACCCAGTACTTC	-	TRBV7-3	TRBJ2-5	TRBD1	16
CASSQSGQTYEQYF	TGTGCCAGTAGCCAATCGGGACAGACCTACGAGCAGTACTTC	-	TRBV19	TRBJ2-7	TRBD1	14